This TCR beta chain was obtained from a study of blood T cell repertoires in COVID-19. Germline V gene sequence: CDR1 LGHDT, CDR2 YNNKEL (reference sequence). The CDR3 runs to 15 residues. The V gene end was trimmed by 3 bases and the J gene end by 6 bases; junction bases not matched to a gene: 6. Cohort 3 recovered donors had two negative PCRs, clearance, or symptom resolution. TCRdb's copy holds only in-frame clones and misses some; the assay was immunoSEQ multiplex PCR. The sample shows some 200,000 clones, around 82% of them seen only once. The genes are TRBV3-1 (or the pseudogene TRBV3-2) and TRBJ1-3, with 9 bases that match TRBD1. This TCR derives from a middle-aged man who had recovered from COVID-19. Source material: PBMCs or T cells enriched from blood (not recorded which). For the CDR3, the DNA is TGTGCCAGCAGCCAGAGGGGGACAGGGAAAAACACCATATATTTT. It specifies CASSQRGTGKNTIYF.